Below are 26 T cell receptor beta chains sequenced from a single sample in a study of patients and donors after allogeneic stem cell transplantation. MiXCR, run by TCRdb on the RT-PCR reads, gives a single entry per CDR3 protein. The sample lists about 110,000 distinct CDR3 sequences, approximately 40% occurring once. Sequencing was done on a sample of blood, either unsorted or a sorted T cell fraction (not recorded which). Receptors originate from a human donor who was either an allogeneic HSCT recipient or a stem cell or donor lymphocyte infusion donor (not recorded which). It is not recorded whose cells these are; they may come from a transplant donor.

J is TRBJ2-3 and V is TRBV7-9, with 10 positions matching TRBD1. The V gene end was trimmed by 9 bases and the J gene end by 3 bases; junction bases not matched to a gene: 6. The germline V gene encodes CDR1 SEHNR and CDR2 FQNEAQ (reference sequence). The CDR3 extends over 14 amino acids. This chain's CDR3 is CASSRDRGTDTQYF. CDR3 sequence (DNA): TGTGCCAGTTCCCGGGACAGGGGAACAGATACGCAGTATTTT.

The chain is built from TRBV29-1 and TRBJ1-1, with a tentative D call TRBD1 (6 bases). This CDR3 is built from 16 residues. Deletions cut 4 bases from V and 2 bases from J, with 20 bases between. Germline V gene lookup returns CDR1 SQVTM and CDR2 ANQGSEA. The chain's CDR3 is CSVVTWVQGYNTEAFF. As DNA, the CDR3 is TGCAGCGTTGTCACTTGGGTACAGGGCTATAACACTGAAGCTTTCTTT.

The J gene is TRBJ2-5, the V gene TRBV6-5, with 10 bases identical to TRBD2. Per germline, CDR1 MNHEY and CDR2 SVGAGI. The V segment lost 5 bases and the J segment 5 bases; nucleotides outside the gene matches: 8. The CDR3 loop spans 15 amino acids. As DNA, the CDR3 is TGTGCCAGCAGTCGAGGAGGAGCGGGAGGGGAGACCCAGTACTTC. Translated: CASSRGGAGGETQYF.

This clonotype was seen only a few times. The gene calls are TRBV27 and TRBJ1-1, with unresolved D. In germline, CDR1 is MNHEY, CDR2 SMNVEV (reference sequence). The CDR3 extends over 15 amino acids. The V gene lost 0 bases and the J gene lost 1 base, with 9 bases spanning the gap. CDR3 sequence: CASSLSIAPNTEAFF. In DNA form, the CDR3 reads TGTGCCAGCAGTTTATCGATTGCACCGAACACTGAAGCTTTCTTT.

The V and J genes are TRBV20-1 and TRBJ2-7; 9 bases map to TRBD2. The CDR3 extends over 14 amino acids. The ends lost 4 bases at V and 4 bases at J; junction bases unmatched: 8. Germline-derived CDR1 and CDR2 are DFQATT and SNEGSKA (reference sequence). The chain's CDR3 is CSAKPGTSSYEQYF. CDR3 nucleotides: TGCAGTGCTAAGCCCGGGACTAGCAGTTACGAGCAGTACTTC.

V gene TRBV7-6 combines with J gene TRBJ2-1; weak D call: TRBD2 (6 bases). CDR3 length equals 13 residues. Germline V lookup: CDR1 SGHVS, CDR2 FNYEAQ. Between the trimmed V and J ends, which lost 4 bases and 7 bases, there was a span of 11 bases. The CDR3 sequence: CASSSSGRNEQFF. The CDR3 DNA is TGTGCCAGCAGCTCCTCAGGGAGGAATGAGCAGTTCTTC.

The V gene is TRBV7-2, the J gene TRBJ1-4, with no clear D. CDR1 and CDR2 (germline): SGHTA, FQGNSA. The CDR3 length is 12 residues. V was trimmed by 3 bases and J by 12 bases, leaving 11 bases between them. CDR3 sequence reads: CASSFSGEELFF. The DNA for the CDR3 is TGTGCCAGCAGCTTTTCAGGAGAAGAACTGTTTTTT.

V gene TRBV12-3 or TRBV12-4 combines with J gene TRBJ2-1, with a tentative D call TRBD2 (5 bases). Trimming cost V 3 bases and J 12 bases, with 9 bases left between them. This CDR3 has 11 residues. CDR3 sequence: CASSLVSVQFF. The CDR3 bases are TGTGCCAGCAGTTTGGTTAGCGTGCAGTTCTTC.

Ten or more counts support this clonotype. The CDR3 nucleotides read TGTGCCAGCAGCCCAGGTGGGGGCAATCAGCCCCAGCATTTT. Translation gives CASSPGGGNQPQHF. The chain recombines TRBV7-9 with TRBJ1-5; D unresolved. The germline gives CDR1 SEHNR, CDR2 FQNEAQ (reference sequence). V was shortened by 5 bases and J by 2 bases, with 10 bases between the two germline ends. CDR3 size: 14 residues.

This clonotype has just one count. The chain links TRBV6-2 or TRBV6-3 to TRBJ2-2; D unresolved. This CDR3 region has 15 residues. The V gene lost 6 bases and the J gene lost 6 bases, with 17 bases spanning the gap. Germline V gives CDR1 MNHEY, CDR2 SVGEGT. CDR3 residues: CASSTRPKSAGELFF. The CDR3 coding sequence is TGTGCCAGCAGCACCCGACCCAAATCGGCCGGGGAGCTGTTTTTT.

This rearrangement joins TRBV12-3 or TRBV12-4 to TRBJ1-6; D is undetermined. The CDR3 loop spans 13 amino acids. V was pared by 7 bases and J by 10 bases, with 14 bases between. The CDR3 DNA reads TGTGCCAGCAACCTTTGGGAGGACTCACCCCTCCACTTT. It specifies CASNLWEDSPLHF.

Points on this clonotype: A read error is possible here, since a much larger clone lies one base away. Lacking the conserved final phenylalanine or tryptophan, this CDR3 likely reflects a read error. V and J are TRBV24-1 and TRBJ1-2; 7 bases agree with TRBD1. Trimming removed 1 base from V and 4 bases from J; junction bases left unmatched: 5. The CDR3 spans 15 residues. Germline loops: CDR1 KGHDR, CDR2 SFDVKD. The CDR3 here is CATSDLSGQPYGYTL. The CDR3 region has the DNA TGTGCCACCAGTGATTTATCGGGACAGCCCTATGGCTACACCTTG.

This clonotype was detected only once. The chain has TRBV10-3 and TRBJ2-1; 12 positions match TRBD2. The length of the CDR3 is 15 residues. The trim removed 4 bases at V and 3 bases at J, leaving 1 base unmatched. The germline V gene has CDR1 ENHRY and CDR2 SYGVKD. The CDR3 spells CAISGTSGVYNEQFF. The CDR3 coding sequence is TGTGCCATCAGTGGGACTAGCGGGGTCTACAATGAGCAGTTCTTC.

The chain uses TRBV2 and TRBJ2-2; 7 bases are shared with TRBD2. V lost 2 bases, J lost 2 bases, and 5 bases stayed unmatched. The CDR3 runs to 16 residues. Germline V lookup: CDR1 SNHLY, CDR2 FYNNEI. The CDR3 coding sequence is TGTGCCAGCAGTGAACGGGCTAGCGGAAACACCGGGGAGCTGTTTTTT. Its protein is CASSERASGNTGELFF. Combining the CDR3 with reference TRBV2 and TRBJ2-2 gives the whole variable domain EPEVTQTPSHQVTQMGQEVILRCVPISNHLYFYWYRQILGQKVEFLVSFYNNEISEKSEIFDDQFSVERPDGSNFTLKIRSTKLEDSAMYFCASSERASGNTGELFFGEGSRLTVL.

The rearrangement links TRBV20-1 to TRBJ1-1; 9 bases map to TRBD1. The CDR3 sequence is 13 residues long. Germline-derived CDR1 and CDR2 are DFQATT and SNEGSKA (reference sequence). V lost 1 base to trimming and J lost 11 bases; unmatched junction nucleotides: 8. Here the CDR3 reads CSARVRTGELAFF. As DNA, the CDR3 is TGCAGTGCTAGAGTCCGGACAGGGGAGTTGGCTTTCTTT.

This clonotype was seen a handful of times. The chain links TRBV2 to TRBJ1-4; D uncertain. Germline V CDR1 and CDR2: SNHLY, FYNNEI. V lost 6 bases to trimming and J lost 2 bases, with 1 base between them. The CDR3 has 11 residues. The CDR3 nucleotides are TGTGCCAGCAGCACTAATGAAAAACTGTTTTTT. It is translated as CASSTNEKLFF.

The chain joins TRBV27 to TRBJ1-6, with TRBD1 as a possible D gene (6 bases). The CDR3 is 17 residues long. The V end lost 1 base, the J end lost 10 bases, and 20 bases lay between the germline ends. The germline CDR1 and CDR2 sequences are MNHEY and SMNVEV (reference sequence). CDR3 sequence reads: CASSLFPRKGEFSPLHF. CDR3 sequence (DNA): TGTGCCAGCAGTTTATTCCCCAGGAAGGGGGAGTTCTCACCCCTCCACTTT.

The chain recombines TRBV3-1 with TRBJ2-1; TRBD1 matches at 9 bases. The V gene end was trimmed by 5 bases and the J gene end by 9 bases; junction bases not matched to a gene: 8. CDR3 size: 14 residues. The germline V gene has CDR1 LGHDT and CDR2 YNNKEL (reference sequence). The CDR3 coding sequence is TGTGCCAGCAGCTTTCGTACAGGGGGCTCTGAGCAGTTCTTC. Protein sequence: CASSFRTGGSEQFF.

This chain connects TRBV5-5 to TRBJ1-4; no reliable D call. Per the germline V gene, CDR1 is SGHKS and CDR2 is YYEKEE (reference sequence). V was shortened by 5 bases and J by 0 bases, with 8 bases between the two germline ends. The CDR3 runs to 14 residues. The CDR3 DNA reads as TGTGCCAGCAGGGAGGGCACAACTAATGAAAAACTGTTTTTT. Its translation is CASREGTTNEKLFF.

This clonotype was found a few times. The chain is built from TRBV12-3 or TRBV12-4 and TRBJ1-5; D call uncertain. The CDR3 has 12 residues. Deletions cut 3 bases from V and 5 bases from J, with 5 bases between. The CDR3 DNA follows: TGTGCCAGCAGTTTGATCCATCAGCCCCAGCATTTT. It codes for CASSLIHQPQHF.

The V and J genes are TRBV12-3 or TRBV12-4 and TRBJ1-6; weak D call: TRBD1 (5 bases). V was cut by 3 bases and J by 10 bases, with 16 bases left in between. The CDR3 loop spans 15 amino acids. CDR3: CASSLSGTKGSPLHF. The CDR3 DNA follows: TGTGCCAGCAGTTTGTCCGGGACCAAAGGGTCACCCCTCCACTTT.

This clonotype has more than one count but fewer than ten. This chain links TRBV12-3 or TRBV12-4 with TRBJ1-5; D might be TRBD1 (5 bases). CDR3 length: 13 amino acids. V shed 5 bases and J shed 6 bases, with 11 bases lying between them. This chain's CDR3 is CASSMTVGQPQHF. The DNA for the CDR3 is TGTGCCAGCAGTATGACAGTAGGTCAGCCCCAGCATTTT.

This clonotype was detected only a few times. The chain is built from TRBV3-1 and TRBJ1-1; D call uncertain. CDR3 length: 14 residues. Germline CDR1 and CDR2: LGHDT and YNNKEL (reference sequence). V gave up 4 bases and J gave up 2 bases, with 11 bases separating them. CDR3: CASSPIRGNTEAFF. CDR3 coding DNA: TGTGCCAGCAGCCCCATCCGGGGTAACACTGAAGCTTTCTTT. The full variable domain, its missing parts supplied by reference TRBV3-1 and TRBJ1-1, is DTAVSQTPKYLVTQMGNDKSIKCEQNLGHDTMYWYKQDSKKFLKIMFSYNNKELIINETVPNRFSPKSPDKAHLNLHINSLELGDSAVYFCASSPIRGNTEAFFGQGTRLTVV.

This clonotype has only a few counts. The chain employs TRBV7-8 and TRBJ2-1; 13 bases line up with TRBD2. V was pared by 6 bases and J by 2 bases, with 4 bases of the junction left unmatched. CDR1 and CDR2 (germline): SGHVS, FQNEAQ. The CDR3 loop spans 16 amino acids. The CDR3 loop is CASRGLAGPAYNEQFF. The CDR3 coding sequence is TGTGCCAGCAGGGGACTAGCGGGACCCGCCTACAATGAGCAGTTCTTC. The entire variable domain, with the rest obtained from reference TRBV7-8 and TRBJ2-1, is as follows: GAGVSQSPRYKVAKRGQDVALRCDPISGHVSLFWYQQALGQGPEFLTYFQNEAQLDKSGLPSDRFFAERPEGSVSTLKIQRTQQEDSAVYLCASRGLAGPAYNEQFFGPGTRLTVL.

This clonotype was observed a few times. The chain combines TRBV29-1 with TRBJ2-3, with D possibly being TRBD1 (6 bases). The V and J ends lost 7 bases and 4 bases respectively, with 9 bases between them. Looked up from germline, CDR1 is SQVTM and CDR2 is ANQGSEA. The CDR3 spans 11 residues. Written as DNA, the CDR3 is TGCAGCGCCACAGGGCCAGATACGCAGTATTTT. Its translation is CSATGPDTQYF.

The table lists this clonotype with many counts. The CDR3 bases are TGCAGTGCCCGCGACGGACAGTCCTACGAGCAGTACTTC. Protein sequence: CSARDGQSYEQYF. The chain recombines TRBV20-1 with TRBJ2-7, with D possibly being TRBD1 (6 bases). CDR3 length equals 13 residues. Trimming shortened V by 6 bases and J by 1 base, and 13 bases separated the two germline ends. In germline, CDR1 is DFQATT, CDR2 SNEGSKA (reference sequence).